Listed below are T cell receptor beta chains from one sample, sequenced in a study of T cell changes during pregnancy in multiple sclerosis. Here immunoSEQ multiplex PCR was the method, and the copy in TCRdb shows in-frame clones only, minus some. The sample yields almost 55,000 clones, about 92% seen once. The source was CD8+ T cells from peripheral blood mononuclear cells, collected before pregnancy. The receptors derive from a female donor with multiple sclerosis, enrolled in a pregnancy study. Both conserved end residues are part of each CDR3.

CASLGWDSPFSPLHF,TRBJ1-6,TRBV27
CASSDTGTGSDTQYF,TRBJ2-3,TRBV7-3
CASSIGTVVEAFF,TRBJ1-1,TRBV19
CASSPPIGTSGLVGSYEQYF,TRBJ2-7,TRBV13
CASGRKLPSELF,TRBJ2-1,TRBV2
CASSTLQGAFF,TRBJ1-1,TRBV4-2
CASSLLDRSMNTEAFF,TRBJ1-1,TRBV7-9
CAWIDSEGYEQYF,TRBJ2-7,TRBV30
CASGLSPSGNTIYF,TRBJ1-3,TRBV12-5
CASSQVVSSSGANVLTF,TRBJ2-6,TRBV4-3
CASSLGGGDLDTQYF,TRBJ2-3,TRBV7-6
CASSSPTGQNTEAFF,TRBJ1-1,TRBV2
CASSLADYGTGELFF,TRBJ2-2,TRBV7-2
CASSETMGRPGTDTQYF,TRBJ2-3,TRBV25-1
CASSEGIRNYGYTF,TRBJ1-2,TRBV2
CASKQGGPHEQYF,TRBJ2-7,TRBV27
CASRPEQGAGYGYTF,TRBJ1-2,TRBV7-9
CASSRRQEINYGYTF,TRBJ1-2,TRBV2
CASSSVQGTNEKLFF,TRBJ1-4,TRBV6-6
CASSLRTGGLNEAFF,TRBJ1-1,TRBV7-6
CSVRDRVEGYTF,TRBJ1-2,TRBV29-1
CASSYGTQGTDTQYF,TRBJ2-3,TRBV5-1
CATSSPGGGEDTQYF,TRBJ2-3,TRBV15
CASSLGTGGGDTQYF,TRBJ2-3,TRBV5-6
CASSIGSDYYNSPLHF,TRBJ1-6,TRBV19
CASSESSYNEQFF,TRBJ2-1,TRBV6-5
CAWSGAPLEQYF,TRBJ2-7,TRBV30
CASSEGASYEQYF,TRBJ2-7,TRBV4-1
CASRGGAEGEAFF,TRBJ1-1,TRBV9
CASSPGLADNEQFF,TRBJ2-1,TRBV19
CASGFPTGGRDTQYF,TRBJ2-3,TRBV5-6
CASSWALNTEAFF,TRBJ1-1,TRBV27
CASSGLGADTQYF,TRBJ2-3,TRBV5-6
CASSEGPTGFGGYEQYF,TRBJ2-7,TRBV6-1
CASSQRGEETQYF,TRBJ2-5,TRBV13
CASSGQKETQYF,TRBJ2-5,TRBV7-9
CASSYPGADGYTF,TRBJ1-2,TRBV6-6
CASSPGTGTDYGYTF,TRBJ1-2,TRBV19
CASSQDSSGYEQYF,.,TRBV4-3
CASSLGALDPQHF,TRBJ1-5,TRBV7-9
CAISEETGMFYGYTF,TRBJ1-2,TRBV10-3
CASSGGDTQYF,TRBJ2-3,TRBV9
CASVGGSYNEQFF,TRBJ2-1,TRBV2
CASSQDQHSTNQPQHF,TRBJ1-5,TRBV4-2
CASSPGLGDLYEQYF,TRBJ2-7,TRBV7-6